These T cell receptor beta chains were read from a single sample in a study of cytomegalovirus exposure and HLA in healthy donors. Assay used: immunoSEQ multiplex PCR; TCRdb lists only in-frame clones, some missing. Found here are around 65,000 clones, about 91% of them singletons; the top ten hold about 5.4%. Sequencing used PBMCs. These receptor sequences come from a man aged 18-30 years in good health and CMV-seropositive. CDR3s include the opening cysteine and the closing phenylalanine or tryptophan. A D gene is named only where the DNA matches it firmly. A clone size is listed for some rows: how often the clone was seen (once, few, many), or a class if it is expanded.

V gene	clone size	D gene	J gene	CDR3 DNA	CDR3 protein
TRBV19	-	TRBD1	TRBJ1-2	TGTGCCAGTAGTATACCCCCGGGACAGGGGGCGCGAGGGAACTATGGCTACACCTTC	CASSIPPGQGARGNYGYTF
TRBV27	-	-	TRBJ2-7	TGTGCCAGCAGTTTAGAGGCGGGACTCGATCTAGACGAGCAGTACTTC	CASSLEAGLDLDEQYF
TRBV7-9	-	-	TRBJ2-2	TGTGCCAGCAGCGGAATGGAGGGGAAGATTGACACCGGGGAGCTGTTTTTT	CASSGMEGKIDTGELFF
TRBV4-2	once	TRBD1	TRBJ2-1	TGTGCCAGCAGCAGAACCGGGACAGGGAACAATGAGCAGTTCTTC	CASSRTGTGNNEQFF
TRBV14	-	-	TRBJ1-1	TGTGCCAGCAGCCAAGGCAGGGCTGGCACTGAAGCTTTCTTT	CASSQGRAGTEAFF
TRBV18	-	TRBD1	TRBJ1-4	TGTGCCAGCTCACCAAACAGGGGTTATGAAAAACTGTTTTTT	CASSPNRGYEKLFF
TRBV6-5	-	TRBD1	TRBJ1-1	TGTGCCAGCATCGGGACAGGGTGGACTGAAGCTTTCTTT	CASIGTGWTEAFF
TRBV5-1	-	TRBD2	TRBJ2-3	TGCGCCAGCACCGCAGGAGCGGGGCACACAGATACGCAGTATTTT	CASTAGAGHTDTQYF
TRBV25-1	-	-	TRBJ1-4	TGTGCCAGCAGGCCGAAGGGGGGGGCGGTAGGTGAAAAACTGTTTTTT	CASRPKGGAVGEKLFF
TRBV10-1	-	-	TRBJ2-3	TGCGCCAGCAGTGAGTCCCAGGGGCGATTATACACAGATACGCAGTATTTT	CASSESQGRLYTDTQYF
TRBV28	once	TRBD2	TRBJ2-1	TGTGCCAGCAGTAGCTATTCGAGCGGGAGAGGAATAAATGAGCAGTTCTTC	CASSSYSSGRGINEQFF
TRBV5-4	-	TRBD1	TRBJ2-7	TGTGCCAGCAGCCTGGCGGACAGGATTTACGAGCAGTACTTC	CASSLADRIYEQYF
TRBV18	-	TRBD1	TRBJ1-2	TGTGCCAGCTCACCAAAGACAGGGCACTATGGCTACACCTTC	CASSPKTGHYGYTF
TRBV6-5	-	TRBD2	TRBJ2-1	TGTGCCAGCAGTCTTAGCGGGAGCTCCTACAATGAGCAGTTCTTC	CASSLSGSSYNEQFF
TRBV28	-	TRBD1	TRBJ2-3	TGTGCCAGCAGTTTCAACAGGGGCAGGGTTATAGATACGCAGTATTTT	CASSFNRGRVIDTQYF
TRBV4-1	-	-	TRBJ2-3	TGCGCCAGCAGCCAGACCGGACGGGGAGATACGCAGTATTTT	CASSQTGRGDTQYF
TRBV9	-	TRBD1	TRBJ2-2	TGTGCCAGCAGCGGGGACCGAGTCAGGGGGCCGAACACCGGGGAGCTGTTTTTT	CASSGDRVRGPNTGELFF
TRBV6-5	-	-	TRBJ1-4	TGTGCCAGCAGTTACCGGGAAGGTTCAACTAATGAAAAACTGTTTTTT	CASSYREGSTNEKLFF
TRBV19	-	-	TRBJ2-5	TGTGCCAGTAGTAGTTGGACAGAAGAGACCCAGTACTTC	CASSSWTEETQYF
TRBV21-1	-	-	TRBJ2-1	TGTGCCAGCAGCACATGTAGCGGGAGATCAGGTTGGTTCTTC	CASSTCSGRSGWFF
TRBV5-4	-	TRBD1	TRBJ1-1	TGTGCCAGCAGCGGACAGGACACTGAAGCTTTCTTT	CASSGQDTEAFF
TRBV28	-	TRBD2	TRBJ2-7	TGTGCCAGCAGTCGTAGCGGGAGACCTTCCTACGAGCAGTACTTC	CASSRSGRPSYEQYF
TRBV28	-	TRBD1	TRBJ1-1	TGTGCCAGCAGTTTATTGGACAGGGTGAACCAAGCTTTCTTT	CASSLLDRVNQAFF
TRBV6-5	-	-	TRBJ2-7	TGTGCCAGCAGTTACTTTGGGCCTAAGCCCTACGAGCAGTACTTC	CASSYFGPKPYEQYF
TRBV5-1	-	TRBD1	TRBJ1-1	TGCGCCAGCAGCCCGACAGGGCCGATGAACACTGAAGCTTTCTTT	CASSPTGPMNTEAFF
TRBV5-1	-	TRBD2	TRBJ2-3	TGCGCCAGCAGCTCAAGACTAGCGGGAGGATTCGTGGGCCGGCGTAAGATGTCAGATACGCAGTATTTT	CASSSRLAGGFVGRRKMSDTQYF
TRBV28	once	TRBD2	TRBJ2-2	TGTGCCAGCAGACCATTCGGACTAGTCGGCACCGGGGAGCTGTTTTTT	CASRPFGLVGTGELFF
TRBV7-9	-	-	TRBJ2-1	TGTGCCAGCAGCCGCCCCGGGGCAGGGACTCCTAACAATGAGCAGTTCTTC	CASSRPGAGTPNNEQFF
TRBV7-8	-	TRBD2	TRBJ2-2	TGTGCCAGCAGAGTAGCGGGAGTGTTGGGGGAGCTGTTTTTT	CASRVAGVLGELFF
TRBV5-6	once	TRBD2	TRBJ2-7	TGTGCCAGCAAGCTTGGGGTCGCGGGGGCCTACGAGCAGTACTTC	CASKLGVAGAYEQYF
TRBV19	-	-	TRBJ1-2	TGTGCCAGTAGTAGCTACGAGGGGGATGGCTACACCTTC	CASSSYEGDGYTF
TRBV18	-	TRBD1	TRBJ1-2	TGTGCCAGCTCACCGGACAGGGACTATGGCTACACCTTC	CASSPDRDYGYTF
TRBV4-2	-	TRBD2	TRBJ2-5	TGTGCCAGCAGCCTGGGGACTAGCGGTCAAGAGACCCAGTACTTC	CASSLGTSGQETQYF
TRBV23-1	-	TRBD2	TRBJ2-7	TGCGCCAGCAGTCAAGCACTAGCGGGGGACGAGCAGTACTTC	CASSQALAGDEQYF
TRBV6-1	-	-	TRBJ1-4	TGTGCCAGCAGCGAAGTCGGGGGGACTAATGAAAAACTGTTTTTT	CASSEVGGTNEKLFF
TRBV11-3	-	-	TRBJ2-7	TGTGCCAGCAGCTTGGGCAGGGGTGTACACGAGCAGTACTTC	CASSLGRGVHEQYF
TRBV27	-	TRBD2	TRBJ2-7	TGTGCCAGCAGTTCCCATAGCGGGAGGGCCCTTTTGCACGAGCAGTACTTC	CASSSHSGRALLHEQYF